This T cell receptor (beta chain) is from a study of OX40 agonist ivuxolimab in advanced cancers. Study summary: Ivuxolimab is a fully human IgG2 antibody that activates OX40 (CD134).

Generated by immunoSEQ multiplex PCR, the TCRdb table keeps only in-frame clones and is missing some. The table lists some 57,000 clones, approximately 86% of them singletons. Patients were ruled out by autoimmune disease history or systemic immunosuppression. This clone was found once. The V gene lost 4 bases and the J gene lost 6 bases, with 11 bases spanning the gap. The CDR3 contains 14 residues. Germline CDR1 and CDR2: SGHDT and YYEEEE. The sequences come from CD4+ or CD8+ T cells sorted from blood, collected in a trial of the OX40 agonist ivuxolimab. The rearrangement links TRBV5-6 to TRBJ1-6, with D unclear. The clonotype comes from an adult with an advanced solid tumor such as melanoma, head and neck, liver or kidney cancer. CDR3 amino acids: CASSLTGPNSPLHF. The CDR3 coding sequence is TGTGCCAGCAGCCTGACGGGCCCTAATTCACCCCTCCACTTT.